This T cell receptor (beta chain) was observed in a study of blood T cell repertoires in COVID-19. As for the study in general: T cells, B-cell-depleted T cells, or PBMCs provided the cDNA or gDNA that served as material.

The CDR3 runs 15 residues. The V gene's germline CDR1 is SGHRS and CDR2 YFSETQ. V was pared by 2 bases and J by 4 bases, with 3 bases of the junction left unmatched. Using immunoSEQ multiplex PCR, the repertoire was profiled, and TCRdb retains in-frame clones only, with some absent. This table has fewer than 350,000 clones, approximately 90% appearing once. The sequence came from a woman aged 25 to 39 with COVID-19, enrolled during active disease. The chain couples TRBV5-1 to TRBJ2-7, with 13 nucleotides matching TRBD2. Sequencing used peripheral blood. The CDR3 is CASSFGTSGVYEQYF. The CDR3 bases are TGCGCCAGCAGCTTCGGGACTAGCGGGGTATACGAGCAGTACTTC.